This is a list of T cell receptor beta chains from one sample in a study of OX40 agonist ivuxolimab in advanced cancers. Here immunoSEQ multiplex PCR was the method, and the copy in TCRdb shows in-frame clones only, minus some. The sample holds 100,000 to 120,000 clones, roughly nine tenths seen once. The specimen comprised CD4+ or CD8+ T cells sorted from blood, sampled in a trial of the OX40 agonist ivuxolimab. The origin of the receptors is an adult with an advanced solid tumor such as melanoma, head and neck, liver or kidney cancer. Both conserved end residues are part of each CDR3. A D gene is named only where the DNA matches it firmly. Clone size is not always given. Where it is, it says once, few, many or a class for expanded clones.

>TRBJ2-7|TRBV4-1|.|.
CASSQGDNYEQYF
TGCGCCAGCAGCCAGGGGGACAACTACGAGCAGTACTTC
>TRBJ2-1|TRBV25-1|.|TRBD1
CASTNRDRAHGNEQFF
TGTGCCAGCACGAACCGGGACAGGGCGCATGGCAATGAGCAGTTCTTC
>TRBJ1-4|TRBV7-2|.|.
CASSLVVQGGEKLFF
TGTGCCAGCAGCTTAGTCGTACAGGGCGGGGAAAAACTGTTTTTT
>TRBJ1-1|TRBV7-9|.|.
CASSLGQNTEAFF
TGTGCCAGCAGCCTGGGACAGAACACTGAAGCTTTCTTT
>TRBJ1-1|TRBV7-3|.|.
CASSLPPKGNTEAFF
TGTGCCAGCAGCCTACCTCCGAAAGGGAACACTGAAGCTTTCTTT
>TRBJ1-1|TRBV6-9|.|.
CASSYGRWAFF
TGTGCCAGCAGTTACGGACGGTGGGCTTTCTTT
>TRBJ1-2|TRBV7-2|once|.
CASSYGGLGSYGYTF
TGTGCCAGCAGCTACGGAGGGCTGGGCAGCTATGGCTACACCTTC
>TRBJ2-7|TRBV30|.|.
CAWSGTRVGYEQYF
TGTGCCTGGAGTGGGACCAGGGTAGGCTACGAGCAGTACTTC
>TRBJ2-5|TRBV11-2|.|TRBD2
CASSFIASGETQYF
TGTGCCAGCAGCTTCATCGCTAGCGGAGAGACCCAGTACTTC
>TRBJ2-5|TRBV7-2|.|.
CASSLFVLKETQYF
TGTGCCAGCAGCTTATTCGTTTTAAAAGAGACCCAGTACTTC
>TRBJ1-4|TRBV5-4|.|TRBD1
CASSTGGTNEKLFF
TGTGCCAGCAGTACAGGGGGGACTAATGAAAAACTGTTTTTT